These 7 T cell receptor beta chains came from one sample sequenced in a study of T cells after yellow fever vaccination. Each CDR3 protein gets one entry after TCRdb re-called the 5' RACE reads with MiXCR. There are approximately 300,000 distinct CDR3 sequences in the sample; roughly 13% occur only once, and about 0.54% lies in the top ten. The sample in question was CD4+ T cells sorted from PBMCs, obtained 45 days after the yellow fever booster vaccination. These receptors were taken from a man aged 25 to 40 who received the YFV17D yellow fever vaccine.

This clonotype was observed a few times. V and J are TRBV12-3 or TRBV12-4 and TRBJ1-1; TRBD1 might be the D (5 bases). Trimming pared 5 bases from V and 2 bases from J, leaving 15 bases between. There are 15 residues in the CDR3. In DNA form, the CDR3 reads TGTGCCAGCAGTCTCGCCTCCGGGACCAACACTGAAGCTTTCTTT. Its protein is CASSLASGTNTEAFF.

This chain connects TRBV28 to TRBJ2-7; D gene unclear. With 3 bases removed from V and 2 bases from J, the gap between germline ends came to 11 bases. Germline loops: CDR1 MDHEN, CDR2 SYDVKM. This CDR3 is built from 14 residues. CDR3 in amino acids: CASSFQRLTYEQYF. In nucleotides, the CDR3 is TGTGCCAGCAGTTTTCAGAGACTTACCTACGAGCAGTACTTC.

For the CDR3, the DNA is TGTGCCAGCAGAGGGACAGGGGGAATCCCTGAAGCTTTCTTT. Amino acids: CASRGTGGIPEAFF. The V gene is TRBV2, the J gene TRBJ1-1, with 11 bases fitting TRBD1. Germline CDR1 SNHLY, CDR2 FYNNEI. The CDR3 is made up of 14 amino acids. V was pared by 6 bases and J by 6 bases, with 6 bases of the junction left unmatched.

This clonotype has only a few counts. This chain joins TRBV28 and TRBJ2-5, with 9 bases matching TRBD1. Germline V lookup: CDR1 MDHEN, CDR2 SYDVKM. Trimming cost V 8 bases and J 5 bases; bases outside gene matches: 9. The CDR3 is made up of 14 amino acids. In DNA form, the CDR3 reads TGTGCCAGCTCGGGACAGGGCTTATACGAGACCCAGTACTTC. Translation: CASSGQGLYETQYF.

This clonotype showed up just a few times. The V and J genes are TRBV7-3 and TRBJ2-1; the match to TRBD2 covers 8 bases. V gave up 3 bases and J gave up 6 bases; unmatched junction bases: 7. Per germline, CDR1 SGHTA and CDR2 FQGTGA. CDR3 length: 15 residues. As DNA, the CDR3 is TGTGCCAGCAGCTTTAAGAGCGGGGGTGGCAATGAGCAGTTCTTC. Its translation: CASSFKSGGGNEQFF.

This clonotype was observed a handful of times. The rearrangement links TRBV5-1 to TRBJ2-1; D remains unclear. Germline V gives CDR1 SGHRS, CDR2 YFSETQ. Trimming removed 4 bases from V and 3 bases from J, with 5 bases in between. This CDR3 region has 12 residues. CDR3 protein: CASSQVYNEQFF. DNA of the CDR3: TGCGCCAGCAGCCAGGTCTACAATGAGCAGTTCTTC.

The table lists this clonotype with many counts. The chain carries TRBV12-3 or TRBV12-4 and TRBJ1-5, with no clear D. The CDR3 loop spans 14 amino acids. V was trimmed by 3 bases and J by 2 bases, leaving 8 bases between them. The CDR3 DNA is TGTGCCAGCAGTTTCGACGGGGGCAATCAGCCCCAGCATTTT. Amino acids: CASSFDGGNQPQHF.